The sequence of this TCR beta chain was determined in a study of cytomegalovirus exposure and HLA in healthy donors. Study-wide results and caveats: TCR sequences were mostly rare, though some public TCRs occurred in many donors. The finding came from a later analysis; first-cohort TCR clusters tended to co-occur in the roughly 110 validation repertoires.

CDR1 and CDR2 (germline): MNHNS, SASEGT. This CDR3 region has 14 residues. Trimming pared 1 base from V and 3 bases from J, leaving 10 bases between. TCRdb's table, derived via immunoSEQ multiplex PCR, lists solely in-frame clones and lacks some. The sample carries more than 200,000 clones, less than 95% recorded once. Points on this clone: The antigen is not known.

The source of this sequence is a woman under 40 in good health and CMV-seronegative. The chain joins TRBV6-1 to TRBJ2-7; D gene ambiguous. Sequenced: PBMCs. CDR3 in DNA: TGTGCCAGCAGTGAAGAGTCCTATTTCTACGAGCAGTACTTC. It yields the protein CASSEESYFYEQYF.